The T cell receptor beta chain under discussion was sequenced for a study of T-cell memory formation after mild COVID-19. Study-wide results and limits: Prior to infection, memory already included some responding clones, suggesting cross-reactive memory joined.

As concerns this clonotype: The antigen remains unidentified. At one boundary the junction diverges from the germline segment, which might be a read error.

TCRdb re-analysed the 5' RACE reads in MiXCR, keeping a single row per CDR3 protein. The sample carries about 390,000 distinct CDR3 sequences, 16% recorded once. Germline V gene data show CDR1 as SGHVS and CDR2 as FQNEAQ. This CDR3 spans 18 amino acids. The sequenced sample consisted of PBMCs or a T cell subset sorted from them (not recorded which). The V call is TRBV7-8, the J call TRBJ2-3; 7 bases line up with TRBD1. This sequence originates from a man aged 18 to 30 who had mild COVID-19 (a few samples of this study predate the infection). Cell type and time point are not known. CDR3 protein: CSSSLTRRGTESTDTQYF. The CDR3 nucleotides are TGTTCCAGCAGCTTAACCCGACGAGGGACAGAGAGCACAGATACGCAGTATTTT.